This T cell receptor beta chain was captured in a study of cytomegalovirus exposure and HLA in healthy donors. Points from the study as a whole: The analysis excluded some indistinguishable V segments, including TRBV6-2 and TRBV6-3. In an earlier analysis, productive rearrangement rates for most beta V segments clustered near 87% or 30%.

Primers included in the PCR were 60 Vbeta and 13 Jbeta primers. Only in-frame clones appear in the TCRdb table, and some are missing; sequencing was by immunoSEQ multiplex PCR. Of over 100,000 clones in the sample, approximately 60% are singletons; the top ten hold 2.4%. Remarks on this clone: Its antigen is undetermined.

The CDR3 covers 15 residues. Germline assignment: CDR1 SGHRS and CDR2 YFSETQ. V was cut by 0 bases and J by 2 bases, with 9 bases left in between. The chain links TRBV5-1 to TRBJ2-4; a possible D gene is TRBD1 (6 bases). The TCR sequence derives from a middle-aged woman in good health and CMV-seronegative. The sequenced sample was PBMCs. The CDR3 DNA follows: TGCGCCAGCAGCTTGGAAAGGGGGACCAAAAACATTCAGTACTTC. This encodes CASSLERGTKNIQYF.